A selection of T cell receptor beta chains follows, all from one sample in a study of T cells in Graves' hyperthyroidism and ophthalmopathy. TCRdb re-derived calls from the multiplex PCR reads in MiXCR, one entry per CDR3 protein. Here the sample spans roughly 360,000 distinct CDR3 sequences, 13% being singletons. Sample: blood. The source of these receptors is a man in his thirties or forties with Graves' hyperthyroidism that later progressed to Graves' ophthalmopathy. The CDR3 runs from the conserved cysteine through the conserved F or W. Each record gives: D gene, J gene, clone size, V gene, CDR3 protein, CDR3 DNA. The D gene is left open where the match is weak. Clone size is stated in some rows and not others, as once, few, many or a class when expanded.

D: TRBD1
J: TRBJ1-4
size: .
V: TRBV6-6
CDR3: CASSYSDRGGEKLFF
DNA: TGTGCCAGCAGTTACTCGGACAGGGGTGGTGAAAAACTGTTTTTT

D: .
J: TRBJ1-2
size: many
V: TRBV6-1
CDR3: CASSPMENYGYTF
DNA: TGTGCCAGCAGTCCGATGGAAAACTATGGCTACACCTTC

D: TRBD2
J: TRBJ2-3
size: .
V: TRBV20-1
CDR3: CSAHGLARSTDTQYF
DNA: TGCAGTGCCCACGGACTAGCGAGGAGCACAGATACGCAGTATTTT

D: .
J: TRBJ1-1
size: .
V: TRBV4-1
CDR3: CASSQGGPGTEAFF
DNA: TGCGCCAGCAGCCAAGGGGGACCGGGCACTGAAGCTTTCTTT

D: .
J: TRBJ1-6
size: many
V: TRBV20-1
CDR3: CSAAPGTGNSPLHF
DNA: TGCAGTGCCGCTCCCGGGACGGGCAATTCACCCCTCCACTTT

D: TRBD1
J: TRBJ1-2
size: many
V: TRBV7-9
CDR3: CASSNRDRDNYGYTF
DNA: TGTGCCAGCAGCAACCGGGACAGGGACAACTATGGCTACACCTTC

D: .
J: TRBJ1-1
size: many
V: TRBV6-1
CDR3: CASRPPDDTEAFF
DNA: TGTGCCAGCAGACCCCCGGACGACACTGAAGCTTTCTTT

D: .
J: TRBJ2-7
size: many
V: TRBV12-5
CDR3: CASGSRFWGYEQYF
DNA: TGTGCTAGTGGTTCCCGCTTCTGGGGCTACGAGCAGTACTTC

D: .
J: TRBJ2-7
size: many
V: TRBV28
CDR3: CASSLMDEQYF
DNA: TGTGCCAGCAGTTTAATGGACGAGCAGTACTTC

D: TRBD1
J: TRBJ2-2
size: few
V: TRBV5-1
CDR3: CASRSGTATNTGELFF
DNA: TGCGCCAGCAGGTCCGGGACAGCTACGAACACCGGGGAGCTGTTTTTT

D: .
J: TRBJ1-5
size: .
V: TRBV5-6
CDR3: CASSGGPGGIWPQHF
DNA: TGTGCCAGCAGCGGCGGGCCGGGGGGAATATGGCCCCAGCATTTT

D: TRBD1
J: TRBJ1-5
size: many
V: TRBV7-2
CDR3: CASSVQGARGQPQHF
DNA: TGTGCCAGCAGCGTTCAGGGGGCCCGAGGTCAGCCCCAGCATTTT

D: .
J: TRBJ1-1
size: .
V: TRBV10-2
CDR3: CASKTRGGDTEAFF
DNA: TGCGCCAGCAAAACCCGGGGGGGGGACACTGAAGCTTTCTTT

D: .
J: TRBJ1-3
size: .
V: TRBV7-9
CDR3: CASNLGPSSGNTIYF
DNA: TGTGCCAGCAACTTAGGTCCCAGCTCTGGAAACACCATATATTTT

D: .
J: TRBJ1-6
size: .
V: TRBV6-1
CDR3: CAISDRRNSPLHF
DNA: TGTGCCATATCCGACAGGCGGAATTCACCCCTCCACTTT

D: TRBD1
J: TRBJ1-2
size: .
V: TRBV6-1
CDR3: CASSPVGGTGGDGYGYTF
DNA: TGTGCCAGCAGTCCGGTGGGAGGGACAGGGGGCGATGGCTATGGCTACACCTTC

D: .
J: TRBJ1-4
size: few
V: TRBV4-1
CDR3: CASSQSGATNEKLFF
DNA: TGCGCCAGCAGCCAATCAGGTGCAACTAATGAAAAACTGTTTTTT

D: TRBD1
J: TRBJ2-1
size: many
V: TRBV15
CDR3: CATRIGQGNRNEQFF
DNA: TGTGCCACCAGAATTGGACAGGGAAACCGGAATGAGCAGTTCTTC

D: .
J: TRBJ1-5
size: .
V: TRBV12-5
CDR3: CASTNGDQPQHF
DNA: TGTGCTAGCACCAACGGGGATCAGCCCCAGCATTTT

D: .
J: TRBJ1-2
size: .
V: TRBV27
CDR3: CASGTRRAGTSNYGYTF
DNA: TGTGCCAGCGGTACCCGGCGAGCAGGGACGTCTAACTATGGCTACACCTTC

D: TRBD1
J: TRBJ2-2
size: many
V: TRBV12-3/TRBV12-4
CDR3: CASSRVGGGTGELFF
DNA: TGTGCCAGCAGTAGAGTAGGGGGCGGCACCGGGGAGCTGTTTTTT

D: TRBD1
J: TRBJ2-2
size: once
V: TRBV19
CDR3: CAARGTGELFF
DNA: TGTGCCGCCAGGGGGACCGGGGAGCTGTTTTTT

D: .
J: TRBJ2-1
size: few
V: TRBV2
CDR3: CASTRGLYNEQFF
DNA: TGTGCCAGCACTCGGGGCCTATACAATGAGCAGTTCTTC

D: TRBD1
J: TRBJ2-7
size: many
V: TRBV5-5
CDR3: CASSVEGQGTEEQYF
DNA: TGTGCCAGCAGCGTCGAGGGACAGGGGACTGAGGAGCAGTACTTC

D: .
J: TRBJ2-1
size: many
V: TRBV7-9
CDR3: CASSLGRLAPYNEQFF
DNA: TGTGCCAGCAGCTTAGGTAGGCTAGCGCCCTACAATGAGCAGTTCTTC